The source of this T cell receptor beta chain is a study of T cell repertoires in aging, cancer and after chemotherapy (dated by TCRdb to the late 2010s). Background on the whole study: Donors were distributed across six age groups ranging from 30 or younger to 70 or older, with at least three individuals included per group. In the solid tumor group, paired pre- and post-chemotherapy samples were obtained from brain tumor (glioblastoma) patients receiving temozolomide-based therapy. About 9.3 million TCR reads were contained in the full dataset. Peripheral blood TCR beta repertoires from healthy donors and cancer patients were profiled to examine immunoaging and T cell reconstitution after chemotherapy. Alongside fewer than 100 healthy donors serving as a reference group, the cohort included 200 to 250 cancer patients, of whom around 91 had hematological cancers and 110 to 140 had solid cancers.

Study-wide conclusions, independent of this receptor: According to the authors, the repertoire data do not permit conclusions about immunological memory after chemotherapy. In healthy donors, the decline in TCR diversity with age was mainly due to loss of richness, whereas in cancer patients loss of evenness also played a role. Compared with age-matched healthy donors, untreated patients with hematological or solid cancers had significantly lower TCR diversity and higher clonality in blood. In both cancer cohorts, median generation probability rose over the chemotherapy interval, which suggests that the repertoire was reconstituted through rebound thymic output.

Using a mixed TRB-A/B primer pool, multiplex touch-down PCR amplified rearranged TRB sequences covering the V, D and J segments. Two consecutive PCR reactions with Phusion HS II polymerase added Illumina adapters and sample indices to the amplicons. Amplicons were gel-purified using the NucleoSpin Gel and PCR Clean-up kit and were subsequently checked with Qubit and an Agilent 2100 Bioanalyzer. Sequencing of libraries was carried out on an Illumina MiSeq in 600-cycle, single-indexed, paired-end runs. The study's processing was this. MiXCR versions 2.12 and 3.0.5 were used to process TRB sequences. A clone was defined as each unique CDR3 nucleotide sequence, and only productive sequences supported by at least two reads were kept. The repertoire metrics were Shannon diversity, evenness, clonality (defined as one minus evenness), and alpha-parameterized diversity profiles covering alpha 0 to 5. Generation probabilities of clones in paired pre- and post-chemotherapy samples were computed with the IGoR algorithm. TCRdb itself trimmed the public reads at Q25 with fastp, ran MiXCR and retained productive beta chains. Identical CDR3 proteins give one entry, which carries the most common genes and DNA. For this entry, the V and J calls and clone size follow TCRdb and not the study's own pipeline. The sample yields about 7,900 distinct CDR3 sequences; under 50% were counted once. The leading ten clones occupy around 12% of the sample.

TCR beta rearrangements were amplified from genomic DNA extracted from peripheral blood rather than from sorted cells or RNA. CDR1 MNHEY and CDR2 SMNVEV were looked up in the germline V gene (reference sequence). The V end gives up 2 bases and the J end 0 bases, leaving 4 bases in the junction not matched to a gene. The CDR3, cysteine through phenylalanine, is 15 amino acids long. CDR3 DNA is the only sequence kept; it has 45 bases, read in frame from the first base. As to this clonotype: Its antigen remains undetermined. No much larger clone is present one base from it, and per-base qualities are unavailable.

The chain couples TRBV27 to TRBJ2-7; 7 of the junction bases match TRBD1. Material: blood. The origin of this receptor is a human donor with a solid tumor. For the CDR3, the sequence is CASSLTGTASYEQYF. The bases are TGTGCCAGCAGTTTAACCGGGACAGCCTCCTACGAGCAGTACTTC.